This T cell receptor beta chain was sequenced in a study of technical replicates of blood from a handful of donors. Libraries were prepared by immunoSEQ multiplex PCR; TCRdb keeps only in-frame clonotypes and omits some of them. The repertoire holds about 100,000 clones, approximately 94% seen once, with about 0.21% in the top ten. Sequencing was carried out using T cells isolated from PBMCs. The origin of this receptor is a human donor in good health.

Here the CDR3 reads CASSSYRGRRMNTEAFF. In DNA form, the CDR3 reads TGTGCCAGCAGCTCATACAGGGGGCGACGGATGAACACTGAAGCTTTCTTT. This rearrangement joins TRBV5-8 to TRBJ1-1, with 9 bases aligning to TRBD1. Germline assignment: CDR1 SGHTS and CDR2 YDEGEE. The V and J ends lost 3 bases and 0 bases, in that order; junction bases with no gene match: 9. The CDR3 sequence is 17 residues long.